The 9 T cell receptor beta chains given below trace back to one sample, sequenced in a study of T-cell reconstitution after alpha-beta-depleted transplantation in children. During its preparation, the TCRbeta library received unique molecular identifiers. TCRdb processed the PCR reads anew with MiXCR; each CDR3 protein has one entry. The repertoire holds 700,000 to 850,000 distinct CDR3 sequences, about 15% seen once, with around 5% in the top ten. The source was PBMCs, mostly from graft donor cells, collected 360 days after TCRalphabeta/CD19-depleted stem cell transplant. Receptors were obtained from a male patient aged 10-17 years who had a stem cell transplant for acute lymphoblastic leukemia, so the T cells may come from the graft donor.

This clonotype was seen at least ten times. The V gene is TRBV11-2, the J gene TRBJ2-7; 10 positions match TRBD2. With V trimmed by 1 base and J by 4 bases, 4 bases remained unmatched. Germline values: CDR1 SGHAT, CDR2 FQNNGV. There are 15 residues in the CDR3. This CDR3 is CASSLGGLALYEQYF. In nucleotides, the CDR3 is TGTGCCAGCAGCTTAGGGGGACTAGCGCTGTACGAGCAGTACTTC.

This clonotype was detected a few times. The chain uses TRBV29-1 and TRBJ2-5, with no clear D. The CDR3 is 12 residues long. Trimming took 7 bases from V and 5 from J, leaving 14 bases between them. The V gene's germline CDR1 is SQVTM and CDR2 ANQGSEA. DNA of the CDR3: TGCAGCGCCCCAGGCGTGCGGGAGACCCAGTACTTC. This encodes CSAPGVRETQYF.

This clonotype was counted at least ten times. V and J are TRBV7-9 and TRBJ2-2; D call uncertain. CDR1 and CDR2 from the germline V gene are SEHNR and FQNEAQ (reference sequence). This CDR3 is built from 11 residues. The V end lost 5 bases, the J end lost 9 bases, and 7 bases lay between the germline ends. CDR3 DNA sequence: TGTGCCAGCAGCCAAAGCCGGGAGCTGTTTTTT. Its translation: CASSQSRELFF.

The chain is built from TRBV2 and TRBJ2-7; 8 nucleotides line up with TRBD2. CDR1 and CDR2 from the germline V gene are SNHLY and FYNNEI. J lost 3 bases, V lost 6 bases, and 10 bases had no gene match. CDR3 length: 15 amino acids. The CDR3 DNA reads TGTGCCAGCAGGGAGTTACTAGCGGATTACTACGAGCAGTACTTC. Its translation is CASRELLADYYEQYF. The variable domain in full, with the rest retrieved from reference TRBV2 and TRBJ2-7, is EPEVTQTPSHQVTQMGQEVILRCVPISNHLYFYWYRQILGQKVEFLVSFYNNEISEKSEIFDDQFSVERPDGSNFTLKIRSTKLEDSAMYFCASRELLADYYEQYFGPGTRLTVT.

This clonotype occurred a few times. The chain recombines TRBV5-1 with TRBJ2-7; 9 bases are a match to TRBD2. The length of the CDR3 is 17 residues. After removal of 0 bases from V and 0 bases from J, the junction contained 7 bases not matched to a gene. CDR1 and CDR2 from the germline V gene are SGHRS and YFSETQ. DNA for the CDR3: TGCGCCAGCAGCTTGGTCAGCGGGAGGTCACTCTCCTACGAGCAGTACTTC. It codes for CASSLVSGRSLSYEQYF.

This chain links TRBV9 with TRBJ2-1; D not resolved. The length of the CDR3 is 16 residues. V was clipped by 4 bases and J by 0 bases, with 14 bases between them. Germline V gene sequence: CDR1 SGDLS, CDR2 YYNGEE. CDR3 residues: CASSLLVRSSYNEQFF. The CDR3 DNA follows: TGTGCCAGCAGCCTCCTGGTAAGAAGCTCCTACAATGAGCAGTTCTTC.

This clonotype appeared many times. CDR3 loop: CASSSSGTRFYEQYF. As DNA, the CDR3 is TGCGCCAGCAGCTCTTCCGGGACCAGATTCTACGAGCAGTACTTC. The chain links TRBV5-1 to TRBJ2-7; D is tentatively TRBD1 or TRBD2 (5 bases each). The CDR3 is 15 amino acids. Per the germline V gene, CDR1 is SGHRS and CDR2 is YFSETQ. Deletions cut 3 bases from V and 3 bases from J, with 16 bases between.

The rearrangement uses TRBV7-9 and TRBJ2-1, with 9 nucleotides matching TRBD2. Germline values: CDR1 SEHNR, CDR2 FQNEAQ (reference sequence). Trimming removed 6 bases from V and 5 bases from J; junction bases left unmatched: 8. The CDR3 extends over 15 amino acids. The CDR3 sequence: CASSPAGGPNNEQFF. The DNA for the CDR3 is TGTGCCAGCAGTCCCGCGGGAGGGCCGAACAATGAGCAGTTCTTC.

This clonotype has more than one count but fewer than ten. V usage is TRBV30 and J usage is TRBJ2-3; D is possibly TRBD1 (8 bases). With 1 base removed from V and 4 bases from J, the gap between germline ends came to 15 bases. This CDR3 spans 15 amino acids. Germline V CDR1 and CDR2: GTSNPN, SVGIG (reference sequence). CDR3 protein: CAWSARTGRADTQYF. CDR3 bases: TGTGCCTGGAGTGCCCGGACAGGGAGGGCAGATACGCAGTATTTT.